Presented here are 23 T cell receptor beta chains from one specimen sequenced in a study of blood T cell repertoires in COVID-19. Sequencing was performed with immunoSEQ multiplex PCR; in TCRdb, only in-frame clones are kept and a portion is missing. The repertoire holds a few hundred thousand clones, with about 80% as singletons. Sequenced material: peripheral blood. All receptors come from a human donor with acute or convalescent COVID-19. The donor label of this sample is uncertain.

V is TRBV3-1 (or the pseudogene TRBV3-2) and J is TRBJ2-1; TRBD2 matches 13 bases. This CDR3 contains 15 residues. The V segment lost 6 bases and the J segment 8 bases; nucleotides outside the gene matches: 7. In germline, CDR1 is LGHDT, CDR2 YNNKEL (reference sequence). As DNA, the CDR3 is TGTGCCAGCAGGGTAGGACTAGCGGGAGCGGATGAGCAGTTCTTC. Translated, it gives CASRVGLAGADEQFF.

The J gene is TRBJ2-6, the V gene TRBV5-4, with unresolved D. The CDR3 consists of 15 residues. The V end was cut by 0 bases, the J end by 2 bases, with 6 bases between. The germline V gene encodes CDR1 SGHNT and CDR2 YYREEE (reference sequence). CDR3 coding DNA: TGTGCCAGCAGCTTGGACCAGACTGGGGCCAACGTCCTGACTTTC. Encoded protein: CASSLDQTGANVLTF. The full variable domain, completed using reference TRBV5-4 and TRBJ2-6, is ETGVTQSPTHLIKTRGQQVTLRCSSQSGHNTVSWYQQALGQGPQFIFQYYREEENGRGNFPPRFSGLQFPNYSSELNVNALELDDSALYLCASSLDQTGANVLTFGAGSRLTVL.

The genes are TRBV19 and TRBJ1-4; 8 nucleotides agree with TRBD1. V dropped 4 bases and J dropped 1; count of bases not matched to a gene: 5. CDR1 LNHDA and CDR2 SQIVND come from the germline V gene (reference sequence). This CDR3 has 16 amino acids. The CDR3 protein is CASSRTGWKTNEKLFF. In DNA form, the CDR3 reads TGTGCCAGTAGTAGGACAGGGTGGAAAACTAATGAAAAACTGTTTTTT.

The chain employs TRBV25-1 and TRBJ1-2; D may be TRBD1 (5 bases). The CDR3 length is 13 residues. Trimming shortened V by 3 bases and J by 5 bases, and 10 bases separated the two germline ends. CDR1 and CDR2 (germline): MGHDK, SYGVNS. CDR3 DNA sequence: TGTGCCAGCAGTGATGGACACCAGTATGGCTACACCTTC. Its translation: CASSDGHQYGYTF.

The chain links TRBV7-9 to TRBJ1-2; no clear D. CDR3 length equals 12 residues. In germline, CDR1 is SEHNR, CDR2 FQNEAQ (reference sequence). Between the trimmed V and J ends, which lost 5 bases and 9 bases, there was a span of 13 bases. The CDR3 here is CASSLGTDRYTF. CDR3 DNA sequence: TGTGCCAGCAGCCTCGGAACAGACCGCTACACCTTC.

The chain joins TRBV19 to TRBJ2-4, with 14 positions matching TRBD2. The V gene's germline CDR1 is LNHDA and CDR2 SQIVND (reference sequence). The CDR3 spans 17 residues. With 4 bases clipped from V and 0 bases from J, the junction kept 2 bases outside the gene matches. The CDR3 sequence: CASSRLAGGVAKNIQYF. The CDR3 DNA is TGTGCCAGTAGTAGACTAGCGGGAGGGGTAGCCAAAAACATTCAGTACTTC.

The gene calls are TRBV24-1 and TRBJ1-1; D unclear. The ends were cut back, 3 bases at V and 1 base at J, with 11 bases in the middle. The CDR3 totals 15 residues. Germline-derived CDR1 and CDR2 are KGHDR and SFDVKD. The CDR3 loop reads CATSDARGGNTEAFF. The CDR3 nucleotides read TGTGCCACCAGTGATGCCAGAGGTGGGAACACTGAAGCTTTCTTT.

This rearrangement joins TRBV29-1 to TRBJ1-5, with D hard to call. CDR3 size: 14 residues. Germline V gene lookup returns CDR1 SQVTM and CDR2 ANQGSEA. The V and J ends lost 4 bases and 0 bases respectively, with 10 bases between them. The DNA of the CDR3 is TGCAGCGTTGCTTACGGTAATAGCAATCAGCCCCAGCATTTT. Its protein product is CSVAYGNSNQPQHF.

This clone was counted a few times. The chain combines TRBV6-6 with TRBJ1-1, with 9 bases matching TRBD1. Germline V gives CDR1 MNHNY, CDR2 SVGAGI (reference sequence). Trimming cost V 7 bases and J 2 bases; bases outside gene matches: 11. This CDR3 has 16 residues. CDR3 in amino acids: CASNNRGLWGNTEAFF. The CDR3 DNA sequence: TGTGCCAGCAACAACAGGGGGCTTTGGGGCAACACTGAAGCTTTCTTT.

This rearrangement joins TRBV28 to TRBJ1-1; a possible D gene is TRBD1 (5 bases). The CDR3 spans 13 residues. Germline V gene data show CDR1 as MDHEN and CDR2 as SYDVKM. V lost 5 bases and J 12 bases, leaving 19 bases between the germline ends. This CDR3 reads CASSPNRRTGPFF. DNA for the CDR3: TGTGCCAGCAGTCCCAACAGGCGGACCGGTCCTTTCTTT.

V and J are TRBV2 and TRBJ1-1; the D gene is possibly TRBD1 (6 bases). Trimming left V 6 bases short and J 3 bases short, with 14 bases between. The CDR3 runs 14 residues. Germline V gene lookup returns CDR1 SNHLY and CDR2 FYNNEI. The CDR3 is CASRRAGAHTEAFF. For the CDR3, the DNA is TGTGCCAGCAGACGCGCAGGGGCCCACACTGAAGCTTTCTTT.

The rearrangement uses TRBV5-1 and TRBJ1-2; D perhaps matches TRBD1 (5 bases). Germline CDR1 SGHRS, CDR2 YFSETQ. This CDR3 comprises 15 residues. V shed 3 bases and J shed 8 bases, with 20 bases lying between them. In DNA, the CDR3 is TGCGCCAGCAGCTCGAGGCGGGACTCCGAGGGAGGCTACACCTTC. This translates into CASSSRRDSEGGYTF.

The V call is TRBV30, the J call TRBJ1-6, with 10 bases fitting TRBD1. V was clipped by 3 bases and J by 6 bases; unmatched bases: 8. CDR1 and CDR2 (germline): GTSNPN, SVGIG (reference sequence). The CDR3 length is 16 residues. The CDR3 is CAWRRQGATSNSPLHF. CDR3 bases: TGTGCCTGGAGACGACAGGGGGCGACGAGTAATTCACCCCTCCACTTT.

V usage is TRBV4-1 and J usage is TRBJ2-2; D is perhaps TRBD2 (5 bases). Germline loops: CDR1 MGHRA, CDR2 YSYEKL. This CDR3 has 17 amino acids. Trimming cost V 0 bases and J 3 bases, with 14 bases left between them. The DNA for the CDR3 is TGCGCCAGCAGCCAAGATGTCGGAGGAAGGGACACCGGGGAGCTGTTTTTT. This translates into CASSQDVGGRDTGELFF.

The chain links TRBV19 to TRBJ1-6; TRBD1 matches 8 bases. V was pared by 2 bases and J by 10 bases, with 1 base of the junction left unmatched. CDR3 length equals 13 residues. Per the germline V gene, CDR1 is LNHDA and CDR2 is SQIVND (reference sequence). The CDR3 sequence: CASSITGGSPLHF. As DNA, the CDR3 is TGTGCCAGTAGTATAACAGGGGGGTCACCCCTCCACTTT.

The genes are TRBV2 and TRBJ2-3; a possible D gene is TRBD2 (6 bases). In germline, CDR1 is SNHLY, CDR2 FYNNEI. V was shortened by 6 bases and J by 1 base, with 29 bases between the two germline ends. The CDR3 has 20 residues. The CDR3 coding sequence is TGTGCCAGCAGAATCAACCCCTTCGATTCTAGCGTTGATGGCACAGATACGCAGTATTTT. Its translation is CASRINPFDSSVDGTDTQYF.

This chain links TRBV5-4 with TRBJ2-2; 10 bases fit TRBD2. After removal of 4 bases from V and 7 bases from J, the junction contained 10 bases not matched to a gene. Germline CDR1 and CDR2: SGHNT and YYREEE (reference sequence). This CDR3 region has 16 residues. As DNA, the CDR3 is TGTGCCAGCAGCCGATCTAGCGGGAGCTCCCACGGGGAGCTGTTTTTT. Protein sequence: CASSRSSGSSHGELFF.

V is TRBV14 and J is TRBJ2-7, with 9 positions matching TRBD2. Losses at the gene ends were 1 base for V and 6 bases for J; bases not matched to a gene: 10. Looked up from germline, CDR1 is SGHDN and CDR2 is FVKESK. The CDR3 spans 16 residues. The CDR3 here is CASSQGGSGRQGEQYF. The CDR3 bases are TGTGCCAGCAGCCAAGGAGGTAGCGGGAGACAGGGCGAGCAGTACTTC.

This chain links TRBV9 with TRBJ1-1; TRBD1 matches 7 bases. The V gene end was trimmed by 3 bases and the J gene end by 2 bases; junction bases not matched to a gene: 13. The V gene's germline CDR1 is SGDLS and CDR2 YYNGEE. This CDR3 comprises 17 residues. The CDR3 DNA sequence: TGTGCCAGCAGCGCGGGGGCTGGAGGGGGCTTAAACACTGAAGCTTTCTTT. The encoded protein is CASSAGAGGGLNTEAFF.

This clone was seen a few times. The genes are TRBV7-2 and TRBJ2-5; TRBD2 aligns across 10 bases. The CDR3 is made up of 19 amino acids. The germline CDR1 and CDR2 sequences are SGHTA and FQGNSA. V lost 5 bases to trimming and J lost 2 bases; unmatched junction nucleotides: 17. The DNA of the CDR3 is TGTGCCAGCAGCCAACTATCTTCAGCGGGAGGGCGCCCGCAAGAGACCCAGTACTTC. This encodes CASSQLSSAGGRPQETQYF.

This sequence joins TRBV6-5 and TRBJ1-1; possible D gene TRBD1, 5 bases. This CDR3 is 14 amino acids long. CDR1 MNHEY and CDR2 SVGAGI come from the germline V gene. V lost 6 bases, J lost 4 bases, and 15 bases lay in between. As DNA, the CDR3 is TGTGCCAGCAGCCGTCTGGACACCCTCACTGAAGCTTTCTTT. Encoded protein: CASSRLDTLTEAFF.

The CDR3 sequence: CASSLARQGWNGYTF. As DNA, the CDR3 is TGTGCCAGCAGCTTAGCTCGACAGGGATGGAATGGCTACACCTTC. J is TRBJ1-2 and V is TRBV7-9; TRBD1 matches 7 bases. Germline loops: CDR1 SEHNR, CDR2 FQNEAQ (reference sequence). Losses at the gene ends were 0 bases for V and 6 bases for J; bases not matched to a gene: 7. The CDR3 sequence is 15 residues long.

This chain joins TRBV5-5 and TRBJ1-1; TRBD1 is a possible D gene (6 bases). Germline assignment: CDR1 SGHKS and CDR2 YYEKEE (reference sequence). The CDR3 loop spans 14 amino acids. Trimming shortened V by 4 bases and J by 2 bases, and 12 bases separated the two germline ends. CDR3 residues: CASSPRQENTEAFF. CDR3 bases: TGTGCCAGCAGCCCCCGACAGGAAAACACTGAAGCTTTCTTT.